This TCR beta chain stems from a study of cytomegalovirus exposure and HLA in healthy donors (dated by TCRdb to about 2017). Study-wide context: An earlier analysis of 550 to 700 of the donors reported 250 to 300 Gb of sequence data and around 120 million unique TCR beta sequences from about 200 million T cells. An early release covering 550 to 700 HLA-typed donors comprised 250 to 350 gigabases of sequencing data and around 85 million unique TCR sequences. Of the 300 to 400 genotyped donors, roughly 80% fell in the genetic ancestry cluster associated with self-reported Caucasian donors. The aim of the study was to test whether cataloging public T cell receptors could identify signatures of past pathogen exposure. The T cell repertoires of several hundred subjects were profiled by immunosequencing and related to cytomegalovirus serostatus. A separate validation cohort of roughly 120 different subjects was used in addition to the roughly 640-subject first cohort. To predict cytomegalovirus infection status, the study combined high-throughput TCR immunosequencing, statistical association of individual TCRs with disease status, and machine learning. To study patterns of TCR occurrence, a later analysis re-analyzed previously published TCR beta repertoires from 600 to 750 donors and added high-resolution HLA genotyping. Rather than drawing on any new phenotypic data, the later analysis identified candidate immune exposures from TCR beta sequences and the way those sequences occurred across donors. An earlier analysis of approximately 640 of the donors applied high-throughput TCR beta sequencing to assess whether each TCR beta V gene segment acted as functional or pseudogenic. Donor age, sex, ethnicity and CMV serostatus were compiled together with the repertoire data. Genome-wide SNP genotypes for about three fifths of the roughly 700 donors were used in a later genetic analysis, which treated that subset as a discovery cohort. Every discovery cohort repertoire had been produced on one sequencing platform. Both class I and class II loci were covered by HLA typing, at four-digit resolution. Typing coverage varied by locus: about 620-630 donors for A, B, C, DRB1 and DQB1; approximately 500 for DQA1; about 600 for DPA1; around 450 for DPB1. Roughly five DR-DQ haplotypes were handled as single units for association and clustering, since linkage in the cohort was strong. Among roughly 400 genotyped donors of the cohort, an average of approximately 250,000 unique TCR beta nucleotide sequences were sequenced per donor, roughly 18% of them non-productive.

Points the paper makes about the study in general: Because counts were too low, seventeen rarely observed V segments, including chromosome 9 orphons, were left out of the earlier analysis of approximately 580 of the donors. Most CMV-associated TCR beta chains appeared to be HLA-restricted in a later analysis, and the HLA associations seemed to be driven largely by CMV exposure. A further reported finding was that TCR beta sequences accurately predicted the HLA-A and HLA-B alleles for most subjects in the first cohort. In both the original and validation cohorts, the classifier was reported to diagnose cytomegalovirus status with high specificity and sensitivity. Correlated functional status among segregating V segments might be attributable to linkage disequilibrium, but an unknown experimental factor could not be ruled out. In a later analysis, several top co-occurrence clusters were reported to appear linked to parvovirus B19, influenza, CMV and Epstein-Barr virus. Roughly uniform sequencing depth across donors was assumed in presence/absence analyses, although this assumption may not hold. Some IMGT-functional V segments, including TRBV6-2 and TRBV6-3, could not be distinguished by the 87-base-pair reads and were therefore excluded. A later analysis found that TCR association rates varied across HLA loci, with DRB1 alleles showing the most associated TCRs and HLA-C alleles the fewest. V-gene and J-gene trimming of TCR beta chains was associated with a missense DCLRE1C variant in a later genetic analysis, and the association was replicated in an independent cohort. It was suggested by the authors that the approach could potentially be generalized to other disease states and immunological phenotypes. In a later analysis, about 17,000 TCR beta sequences were associated with specific HLA alleles at a false discovery rate of 0.05. In this cohort, only TCR beta chains were sequenced, and detectable features were limited by the absence of alpha or paired-chain data. Assigning TCR associations to individual alleles was difficult when HLA alleles, especially DR and DQ, strongly co-occurred. In vitro tests confirmed that three of the cytomegalovirus-associated TCR beta chains recognize cytomegalovirus antigens. The only immune exposure information available for the cohort was CMV serostatus. In a later genetic analysis, fewer N-insertions in productive TCRs were reported among donors in an Asian-associated ancestry cluster than the approximately 670-donor mean. In a later analysis, HLA-associated TCR beta chains showed more clonal expansion and lower generation probabilities than non-associated chains that were equally common. In an earlier analysis of approximately 590 of the donors, most TCR beta V segments appeared in productive rearrangements about 87% or about 30% of the time, broadly matching IMGT annotations. A cluster of highly shared sequence variants was judged likely to represent a technical artifact of the sequencing pipeline. Because some donors lacked HLA typing at each locus, the association tests relied only on the typed subset. A total of 150 or so TCR beta chains were listed by the study as associated with cytomegalovirus. Most TCR sequences were seen in very few donors, while some public TCRs were found in many individuals.

Libraries were made using the immunoSEQ multiplex PCR assay. For the multiplex PCR, a mixture combining 60 forward primers for TCR Vbeta segments and 13 reverse primers for TCR Jbeta segments was used. The CDR3 region of rearranged TCR beta genes was amplified from genomic DNA with a multiplex PCR assay. On the Illumina HiSeq System, the amplified TCR beta libraries were sequenced as 87-base-pair reads. As for how the authors treated the data: A later analysis tallied 75 million to 95 million unique TCR beta chains across the 660 or so repertoires, and approximately 11 million of those chains were shared by two or more donors. Raw reads were error-corrected and collapsed into unique sequences with a nearest-neighbor algorithm that merged closely related sequences to remove PCR and sequencing errors. V, D and J gene segments were assigned by aligning CDR3 sequences to IMGT reference sequences. Each retained sequence needed at least a six-nucleotide match to both a V gene segment and a J gene segment. A rearrangement was called productive if the CDR3 had no stop codons and remained in frame with V and J, and every other rearrangement was called non-productive. CDR3 was defined according to IMGT convention as the region running from the second conserved V-encoded cysteine to the conserved J-encoded phenylalanine. The earlier analysis of some 540 of the donors excluded any sequence lacking an unambiguous match to a single V gene segment. In an earlier analysis of a few hundred of the donors, V segments were called functional above 56.7% productive rearrangements and were called segregating when the between-donor standard deviation exceeded 5%. To diagnose cytomegalovirus status from the catalog of TCR beta chain sequences, a statistical classification framework was built. A later analysis assigned V and J genes by comparing TCR nucleotide sequences with IMGT/GENE-DB human TR gene sequences. The TCRdist pipeline was used in a later analysis to assign CDR3 sequences and most-parsimonious VDJ recombination scenarios. In a later analysis, each TCR beta chain was defined by its CDR3 amino acid sequence together with its V-gene family, and reads without a unique V-gene family were excluded. In a later analysis, approximately 590 highly shared, low-generation-probability nucleotide sequences were removed to address suspected cross-contamination and a sequencing artifact. In a later analysis, a clonal expansion index for each public chain was calculated from normalized within-repertoire ranks of inferred template counts. A later analysis computed generation probabilities with a VDJ recombination model fitted to out-of-frame rearrangements, and checked the results against IGoR. Hypergeometric tests were used in a later analysis to score TCR-TCR, TCR-HLA and TCR-CMV co-occurrence, with a repertoire-size bias correction applied to the TCR pairs. In a later analysis, false discovery rates were estimated by permuting HLA or CMV assignments 20 times. A later analysis grouped co-occurring TCRs with DBSCAN, adding TCRdist sequence similarity when clustering within HLA-allele-positive subsets. Repertoires with fewer than 30,000 or more than 120,000 public chains, plus five repertoires with anomalous nucleotide sharing, were excluded from co-occurrence clustering. TCRdb provides this immuneACCESS table in a form limited to in-frame rearrangements. Some clones are lacking; in checked studies, under half of them reflect an unresolved V gene, and why the rest are absent is not known. V and J calls and clone size follow that table, whereas D and trimming were derived from the DNA. The sample records fewer than 75,000 clones, 65% to 85% of which are singletons. Just under 3% of the sample is held by the ten biggest clonotypes.

In total, 630 or so healthy bone marrow donors made up the cohort. Cohort members were all nominally healthy when sampled, although unrecorded immune exposures were likely present. The donor was CMV seronegative and belonged to the group of under 400 seronegative cohort members. Each donor provided a peripheral blood sample, and peripheral blood mononuclear cells were used for TCR beta sequencing. Genomic DNA was extracted from the blood cell samples with the Qiagen DNeasy Blood Extraction Kit. Per the germline V gene, MNHEY is the CDR1 and SVGAGI is the CDR2. Reading from cysteine to phenylalanine, the CDR3 counts 16 amino acids. Only the CDR3 portion is preserved as DNA: 48 bases, with reading frame beginning at the first base. The germline V end is reduced by 0 bases and the J end by 3 bases; junction bases left unmatched: 5. About this clone itself: No cognate antigen has been identified for it. Per-nucleotide qualities are absent, and no much larger clonotype sits a single base away.

Sequencing input: PBMCs. The sequence links TRBV6-5 to TRBJ2-7, with TRBD2 identical over 10 junction bases. The source of this sequence is a woman aged 25 to 39 in good health and CMV-seronegative. The DNA sequence reads TGTGCCAGCAGTTACTCACTAGCGGGGCGTCGCTACGAGCAGTACTTC. It is translated as CASSYSLAGRRYEQYF.